The present T cell receptor (beta chain) was sequenced within a study of T cells in Graves' hyperthyroidism and ophthalmopathy. The diagnostic basis comprised clinical symptoms, serum thyroxine and TRAb, thyroid ultrasound and orbital computed tomography. This clonotype occurred once. V dropped 1 base and J dropped 5; count of bases not matched to a gene: 4. The CDR3 has 17 amino acids. CDR1 is WNHNN and CDR2 is SYGVQD in the germline V gene (reference sequence). TCR beta CDR3 sequences were amplified from RNA transcripts. TCR CDR3 regions were first amplified by RT-PCR with HTBI primers. One entry per CDR3 protein, called by TCRdb with MiXCR from the multiplex PCR reads. The table has 550,000 to 600,000 distinct CDR3 sequences, about a sixth seen once.

The TCR comes from a woman under 30 with Graves' hyperthyroidism. The sequencing sample was made of blood. The chain links TRBV10-1 to TRBJ2-1; 14 nucleotides align to TRBD2. The CDR3: CASSEWRGLAGDNEQFF. As DNA, the CDR3 is TGCGCCAGCAGTGAGTGGAGGGGACTAGCGGGAGACAATGAGCAGTTCTTC.